This TCR beta chain was obtained from a study of long-term antiretroviral therapy in people with HIV. Notes on this clone: Its matching antigen is unknown.

This was the immunoSEQ v3.0 assay at survey level. TCRdb keeps only in-frame clones here, not all; method: immunoSEQ multiplex PCR. The profile shows about 5,600 clones, around four fifths of them singletons. Study outcomes and limitations: Although diversity increased after ART, it remained lower than in transplant donor controls.

The CDR3 covers 15 residues. Germline V gene sequence: CDR1 LGHNA, CDR2 YSLEER. Germline trimming cut 4 bases from V and 7 bases from J; bases unmatched to any gene: 12. V usage is TRBV4-3 and J usage is TRBJ1-2, with TRBD1 matching over 7 bases. The clonotype originates from a man in his forties or fifties with HIV. Here the sequenced sample was unsorted PBMCs, taken 1.8 years before starting antiretroviral therapy. The CDR3 loop reads CASSRDRDSILGYTF. The CDR3 coding sequence is TGCGCCAGCAGCCGCGATCGGGACAGTATTCTTGGCTACACCTTC.